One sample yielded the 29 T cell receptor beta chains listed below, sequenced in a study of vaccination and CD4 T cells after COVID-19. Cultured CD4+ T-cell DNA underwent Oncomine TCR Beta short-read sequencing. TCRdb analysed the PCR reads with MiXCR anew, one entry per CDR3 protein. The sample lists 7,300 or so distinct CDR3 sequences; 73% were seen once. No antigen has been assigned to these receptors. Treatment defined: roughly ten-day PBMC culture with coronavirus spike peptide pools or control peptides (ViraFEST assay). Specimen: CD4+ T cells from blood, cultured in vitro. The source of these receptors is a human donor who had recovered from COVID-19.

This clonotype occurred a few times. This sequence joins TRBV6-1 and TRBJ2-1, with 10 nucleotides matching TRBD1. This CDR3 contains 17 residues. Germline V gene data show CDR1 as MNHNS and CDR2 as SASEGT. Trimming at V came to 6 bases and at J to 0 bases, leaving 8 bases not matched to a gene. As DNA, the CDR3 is TGTGCCAGCAGACGACAGGGGGCGGAAAGCTCCTACAATGAGCAGTTCTTC. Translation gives CASRRQGAESSYNEQFF.

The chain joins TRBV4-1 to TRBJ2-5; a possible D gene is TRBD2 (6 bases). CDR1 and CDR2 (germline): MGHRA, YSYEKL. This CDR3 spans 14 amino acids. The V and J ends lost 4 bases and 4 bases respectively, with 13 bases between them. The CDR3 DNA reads TGCGCCAGCAGCCCCGCTAGCGCCCGAGAGACCCAGTACTTC. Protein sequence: CASSPASARETQYF.

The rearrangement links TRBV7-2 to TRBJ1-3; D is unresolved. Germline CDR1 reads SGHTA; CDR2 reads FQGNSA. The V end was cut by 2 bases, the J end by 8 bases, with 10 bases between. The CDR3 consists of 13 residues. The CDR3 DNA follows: TGTGCCAGCAGCTTATTGGAGCTGGACACCATATATTTT. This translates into CASSLLELDTIYF.

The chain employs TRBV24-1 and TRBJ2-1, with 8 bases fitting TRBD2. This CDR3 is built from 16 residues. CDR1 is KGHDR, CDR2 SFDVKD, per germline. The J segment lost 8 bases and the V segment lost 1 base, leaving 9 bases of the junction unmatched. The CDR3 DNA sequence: TGTGCCACCAGTGATTTAGCGAGCGGGAGAGGGCATGAGCAGTTCTTC. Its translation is CATSDLASGRGHEQFF.

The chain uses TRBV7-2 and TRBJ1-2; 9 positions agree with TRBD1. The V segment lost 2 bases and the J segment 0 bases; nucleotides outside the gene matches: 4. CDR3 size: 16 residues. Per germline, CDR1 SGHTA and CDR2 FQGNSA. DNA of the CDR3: TGTGCCAGCAGCTTAACCGGGACAGGGTCTAACTATGGCTACACCTTC. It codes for CASSLTGTGSNYGYTF.

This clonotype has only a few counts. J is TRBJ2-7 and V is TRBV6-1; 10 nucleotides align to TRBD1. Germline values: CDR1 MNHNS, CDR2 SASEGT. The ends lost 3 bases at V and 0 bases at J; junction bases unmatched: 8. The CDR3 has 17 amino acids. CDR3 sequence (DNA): TGTGCCAGCAGTGAGACAGGGGGCTCCTCTAGCTCCTACGAGCAGTACTTC. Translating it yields CASSETGGSSSSYEQYF.

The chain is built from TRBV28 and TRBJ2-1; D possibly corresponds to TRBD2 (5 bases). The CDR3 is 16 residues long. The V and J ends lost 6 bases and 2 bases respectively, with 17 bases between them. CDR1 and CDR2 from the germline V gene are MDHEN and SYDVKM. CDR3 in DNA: TGTGCCAGCAGCCTCGAGAGGGTGGGAGCCTACAATGAGCAGTTCTTC. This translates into CASSLERVGAYNEQFF.

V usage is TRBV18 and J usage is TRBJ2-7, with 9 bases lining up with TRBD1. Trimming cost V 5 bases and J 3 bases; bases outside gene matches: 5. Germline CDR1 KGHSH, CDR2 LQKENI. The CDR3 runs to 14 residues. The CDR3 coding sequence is TGTGCCAGCTCATCGGGACAGGGATTCTACGAGCAGTACTTC. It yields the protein CASSSGQGFYEQYF.

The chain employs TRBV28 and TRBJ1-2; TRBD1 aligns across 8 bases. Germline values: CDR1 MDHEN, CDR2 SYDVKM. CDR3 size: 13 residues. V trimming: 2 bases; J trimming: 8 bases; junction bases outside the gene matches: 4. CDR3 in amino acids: CASSLGTGRGYTF. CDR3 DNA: TGTGCCAGCAGTTTAGGGACAGGCAGGGGCTACACCTTC.

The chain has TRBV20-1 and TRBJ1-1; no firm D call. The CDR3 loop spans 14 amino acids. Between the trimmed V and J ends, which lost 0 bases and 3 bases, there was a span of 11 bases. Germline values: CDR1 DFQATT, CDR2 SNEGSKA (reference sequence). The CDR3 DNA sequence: TGCAGTGCTAGAGATGGAAGTTCCCACACTGAAGCTTTCTTT. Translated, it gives CSARDGSSHTEAFF.

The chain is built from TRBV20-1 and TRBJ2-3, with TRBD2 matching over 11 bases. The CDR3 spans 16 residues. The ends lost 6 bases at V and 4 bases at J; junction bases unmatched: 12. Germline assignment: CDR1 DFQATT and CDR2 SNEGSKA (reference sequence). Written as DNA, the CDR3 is TGCAGTGCGGTCGGTAGCGGGAGGGAAGGCCCAGATACGCAGTATTTT. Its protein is CSAVGSGREGPDTQYF.

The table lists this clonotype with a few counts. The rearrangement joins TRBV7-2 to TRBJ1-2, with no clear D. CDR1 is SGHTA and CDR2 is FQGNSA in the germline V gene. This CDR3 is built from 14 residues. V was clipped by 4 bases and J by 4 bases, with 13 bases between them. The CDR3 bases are TGTGCCAGCAGCTCCCCTCCAGGTGTCTATGGCTACACCTTC. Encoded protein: CASSSPPGVYGYTF.

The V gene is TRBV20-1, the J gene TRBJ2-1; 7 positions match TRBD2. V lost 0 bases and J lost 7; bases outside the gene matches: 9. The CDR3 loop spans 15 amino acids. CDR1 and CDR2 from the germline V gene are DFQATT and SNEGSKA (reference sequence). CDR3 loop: CSAREGGSVNNEQFF. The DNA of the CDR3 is TGCAGTGCTAGAGAAGGCGGGAGCGTTAATAATGAGCAGTTCTTC.

CDR3 coding DNA: TGCGCCAGCAGCCTCCTGACGGGACAGAATAATTCACCCCTCCACTTT. As protein: CASSLLTGQNNSPLHF. The J gene is TRBJ1-6, the V gene TRBV5-1, with 7 bases fitting TRBD1. Germline V lookup: CDR1 SGHRS, CDR2 YFSETQ. The ends lost 4 bases at V and 5 bases at J; junction bases unmatched: 9. The CDR3 has 16 amino acids.

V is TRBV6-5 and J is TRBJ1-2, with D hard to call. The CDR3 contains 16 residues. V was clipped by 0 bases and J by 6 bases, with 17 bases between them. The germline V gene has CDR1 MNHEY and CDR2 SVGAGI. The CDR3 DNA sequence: TGTGCCAGCAGTTACTCAACCGGGTTTGGGCGGGATGGCTACACCTTC. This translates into CASSYSTGFGRDGYTF.

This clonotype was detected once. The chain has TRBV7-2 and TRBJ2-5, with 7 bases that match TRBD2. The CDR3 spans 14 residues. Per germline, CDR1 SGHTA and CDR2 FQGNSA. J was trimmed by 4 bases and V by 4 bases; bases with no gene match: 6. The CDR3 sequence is CASSSSGGGETQYF. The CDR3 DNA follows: TGTGCCAGCAGCTCCTCGGGGGGTGGAGAGACCCAGTACTTC.

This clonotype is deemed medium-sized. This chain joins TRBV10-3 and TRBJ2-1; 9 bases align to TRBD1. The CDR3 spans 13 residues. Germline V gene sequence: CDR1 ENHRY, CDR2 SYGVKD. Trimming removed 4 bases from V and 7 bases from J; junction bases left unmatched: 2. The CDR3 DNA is TGTGCCATCAGTGGACAGGGGGTGAATGAGCAGTTCTTC. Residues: CAISGQGVNEQFF.

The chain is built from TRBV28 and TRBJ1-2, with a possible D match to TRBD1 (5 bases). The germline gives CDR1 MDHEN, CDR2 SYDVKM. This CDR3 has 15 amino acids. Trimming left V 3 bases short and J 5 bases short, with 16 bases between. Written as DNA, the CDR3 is TGTGCCAGCAGTTTGGGGCAGCGAAACCAGTATGGCTACACCTTC. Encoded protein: CASSLGQRNQYGYTF.

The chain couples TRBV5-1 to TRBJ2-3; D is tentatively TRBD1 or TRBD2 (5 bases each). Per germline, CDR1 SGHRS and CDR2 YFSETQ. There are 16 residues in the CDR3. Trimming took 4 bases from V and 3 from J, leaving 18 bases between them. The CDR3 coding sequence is TGCGCCAGCAGCCGGGACGCACCCCCGGGGACAGATACGCAGTATTTT. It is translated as CASSRDAPPGTDTQYF.

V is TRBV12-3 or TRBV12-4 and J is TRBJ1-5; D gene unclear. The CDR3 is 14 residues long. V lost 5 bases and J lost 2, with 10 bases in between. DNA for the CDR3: TGTGCCAGCAGTCCATCTGGGGGCAATCAGCCCCAGCATTTT. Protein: CASSPSGGNQPQHF.

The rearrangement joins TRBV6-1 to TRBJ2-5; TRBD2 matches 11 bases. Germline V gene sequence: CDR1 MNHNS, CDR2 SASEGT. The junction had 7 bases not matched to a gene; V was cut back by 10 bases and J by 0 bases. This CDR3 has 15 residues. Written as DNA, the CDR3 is TGTGCCATCAGGGTAGCGGGAGGGTACCAAGAGACCCAGTACTTC. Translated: CAIRVAGGYQETQYF.

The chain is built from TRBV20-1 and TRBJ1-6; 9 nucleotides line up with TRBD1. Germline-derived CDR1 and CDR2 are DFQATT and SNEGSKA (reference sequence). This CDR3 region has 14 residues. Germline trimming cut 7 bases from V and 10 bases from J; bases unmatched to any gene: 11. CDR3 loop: CSGAGQGLISPLHF. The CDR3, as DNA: TGCAGTGGGGCGGGACAGGGCTTGATCTCACCCCTCCACTTT.

CDR3 nucleotide sequence: TGTGCCAGCCTCAAACGCTCAGGGGGCTTAGGCTACACCTTC. The encoded protein is CASLKRSGGLGYTF. This rearrangement joins TRBV27 to TRBJ1-2; 8 bases align to TRBD1. V lost 8 bases, J lost 8 bases, and 13 bases stayed unmatched. The V gene's germline CDR1 is MNHEY and CDR2 SMNVEV (reference sequence). This CDR3 is built from 14 residues.

The CDR3 DNA sequence: TGTGCCAGTAGTATTTCGGCAGGCCCGTTCGGGGAAGCTTTCTTT. This translates into CASSISAGPFGEAFF. The rearrangement links TRBV19 to TRBJ1-1, with unresolved D. CDR1 is LNHDA, CDR2 SQIVND, per germline (reference sequence). Trimming took 3 bases from V and 8 from J, leaving 19 bases between them. The CDR3 consists of 15 residues.

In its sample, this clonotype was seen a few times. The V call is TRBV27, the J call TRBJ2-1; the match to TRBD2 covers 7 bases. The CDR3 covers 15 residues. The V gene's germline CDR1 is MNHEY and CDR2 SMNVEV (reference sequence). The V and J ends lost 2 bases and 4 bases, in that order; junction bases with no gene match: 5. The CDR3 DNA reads TGTGCCAGCAGTTTACGTCTAGCGGTTTACAATGAGCAGTTCTTC. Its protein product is CASSLRLAVYNEQFF.

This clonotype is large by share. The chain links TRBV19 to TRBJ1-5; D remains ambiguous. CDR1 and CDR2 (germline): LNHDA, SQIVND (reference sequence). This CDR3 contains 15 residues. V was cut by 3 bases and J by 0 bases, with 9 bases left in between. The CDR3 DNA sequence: TGTGCCAGTAGTATTAAAGGAAGTAGCAATCAGCCCCAGCATTTT. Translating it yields CASSIKGSSNQPQHF.

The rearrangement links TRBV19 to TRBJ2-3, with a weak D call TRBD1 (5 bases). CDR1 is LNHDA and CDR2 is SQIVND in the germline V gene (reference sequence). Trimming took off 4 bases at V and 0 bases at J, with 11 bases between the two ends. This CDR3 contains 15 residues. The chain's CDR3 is CASSTEQGSTDTQYF. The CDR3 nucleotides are TGTGCCAGTAGTACAGAGCAGGGAAGCACAGATACGCAGTATTTT.

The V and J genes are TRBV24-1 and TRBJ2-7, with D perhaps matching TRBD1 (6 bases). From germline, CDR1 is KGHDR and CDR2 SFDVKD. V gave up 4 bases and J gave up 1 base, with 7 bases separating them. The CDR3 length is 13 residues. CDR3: CATSETGSYEQYF. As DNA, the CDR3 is TGTGCCACCAGTGAAACAGGGTCCTACGAGCAGTACTTC.

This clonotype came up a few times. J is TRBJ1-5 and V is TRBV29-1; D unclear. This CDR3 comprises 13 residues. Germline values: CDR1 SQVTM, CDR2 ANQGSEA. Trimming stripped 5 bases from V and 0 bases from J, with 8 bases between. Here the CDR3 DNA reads TGCAGCGTTCGGGTAACTAGCAATCAGCCCCAGCATTTT. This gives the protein CSVRVTSNQPQHF.